This is a list of T cell receptor beta chains from one sample in a study of post-analysis software for immune sequencing data. TCRdb used MiXCR to reprocess the PCR reads, holding one entry per CDR3 protein. The sample consists of 750,000 to 900,000 distinct CDR3 sequences, under 60% of them appearing once. The sample taken for sequencing was blood. The receptors were gathered from a girl aged 5-17 years with multiple sclerosis. CDR3s include the opening cysteine and the closing phenylalanine or tryptophan. The D gene is left open where the match is weak. Size values are once, few and many counts, or a class for expanded clones, and some rows have none.

J gene,V gene,clone size,D gene,CDR3 protein,CDR3 DNA
TRBJ2-5,TRBV6-1,NA,NA,CASSEARYHQETQYF,TGTGCCAGCAGTGAAGCGCGTTACCACCAAGAGACCCAGTACTTC
TRBJ2-1,TRBV3-1,NA,NA,CASSPNIYNEQFF,TGTGCCAGCAGCCCCAATATCTACAATGAGCAGTTCTTC
TRBJ2-7,TRBV28,NA,NA,CASSLLGVTYEQYF,TGTGCCAGCAGTTTATTAGGGGTGACCTACGAGCAGTACTTC
TRBJ2-7,TRBV27,NA,NA,CASSPGRVTYEQYF,TGTGCCAGCAGTCCAGGGCGGGTCACCTACGAGCAGTACTTC
TRBJ2-6,TRBV12-3/TRBV12-4,many,NA,CASRLDSGANVLTF,TGTGCCAGCAGACTAGACTCTGGGGCCAACGTCCTGACTTTC
TRBJ1-2,TRBV4-3,NA,TRBD1,CASSHRDRGAGYTF,TGCGCCAGCAGCCACCGGGACAGGGGAGCTGGCTACACCTTC
TRBJ2-5,TRBV2,few,TRBD2,CASSDVREGQETQYF,TGTGCCAGCAGTGATGTGAGGGAGGGACAAGAGACCCAGTACTTC
TRBJ2-7,TRBV14,NA,NA,CASSPRAGTSYEQYF,TGTGCCAGCAGCCCCCGGGCCGGGACAAGCTACGAGCAGTACTTC
TRBJ2-7,TRBV28,NA,NA,CASTGGSVEQYF,TGTGCCAGCACCGGGGGTTCCGTCGAGCAGTACTTC
TRBJ2-5,TRBV12-3/TRBV12-4,few,NA,CASSRNRASETQYF,TGTGCCAGCAGTCGAAACAGGGCGTCAGAGACCCAGTACTTC
TRBJ2-7,TRBV2,NA,NA,CATSDGSSYNEQYF,TGTGCCACCAGCGACGGGAGCTCCTACAATGAGCAGTACTTC
TRBJ2-1,TRBV4-3,few,NA,CASSQDPARTVEFF,TGCGCCAGCAGCCAAGATCCGGCTAGGACGGTAGAGTTCTTC
TRBJ2-4,TRBV6-5,NA,TRBD2,CASKTNGGDIQYF,TGTGCCAGCAAGACAAACGGGGGGGACATTCAGTACTTC
TRBJ1-2,TRBV6-6,few,NA,CASSPGEGNYGYTF,TGTGCCAGCAGCCCTGGTGAGGGTAACTATGGCTACACCTTC
TRBJ2-7,TRBV28,NA,NA,CASSRRDQNHEQYF,TGTGCCAGCAGCCGCCGGGACCAGAACCACGAGCAGTACTTC
TRBJ2-1,TRBV10-3,NA,NA,CAISEAAPSYNEQFF,TGTGCCATCAGTGAAGCCGCACCCTCCTACAATGAGCAGTTCTTC
TRBJ2-1,TRBV10-3,once,TRBD2,CAIRAGTSAYAREGNEQFF,TGTGCCATCAGGGCCGGGACTAGCGCCTATGCCCGGGAGGGGAATGAGCAGTTCTTC